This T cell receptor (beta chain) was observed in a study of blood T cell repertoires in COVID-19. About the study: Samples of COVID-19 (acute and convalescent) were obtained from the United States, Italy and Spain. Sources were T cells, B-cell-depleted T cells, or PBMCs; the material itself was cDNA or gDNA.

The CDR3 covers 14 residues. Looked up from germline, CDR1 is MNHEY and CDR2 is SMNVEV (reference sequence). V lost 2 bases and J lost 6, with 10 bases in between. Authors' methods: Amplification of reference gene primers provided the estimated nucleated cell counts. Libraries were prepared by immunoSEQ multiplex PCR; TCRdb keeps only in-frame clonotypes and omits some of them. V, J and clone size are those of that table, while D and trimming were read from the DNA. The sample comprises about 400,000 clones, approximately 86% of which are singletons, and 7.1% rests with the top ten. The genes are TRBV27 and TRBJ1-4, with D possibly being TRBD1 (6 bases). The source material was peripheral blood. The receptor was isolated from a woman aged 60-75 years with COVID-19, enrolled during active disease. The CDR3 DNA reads TGTGCCAGCAGTTTAAACAGGGCTTATGAAAAACTGTTTTTT. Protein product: CASSLNRAYEKLFF.